The rows below give T cell receptor beta chains drawn from one sample of a study of T cell repertoires in cytomegalovirus infection. TCRdb fed the reads into MiXCR, producing one record per CDR3 protein. The sample gives a few hundred thousand distinct CDR3 sequences, over 35% of which show up once; 48% is in the top ten. Their target antigens are unknown. The material sequenced was cultured PBMCs, taken from culture after CMV antigen stimulation. The origin of the receptors is a human donor in good health (CMV status not recorded). Some clones in this sample may be carry-over from other donors' samples. CDR3s leave out the opening cysteine and the closing phenylalanine or tryptophan.

TRBJ2-1,TRBV6-2/TRBV6-3,ASSYGASGRLSSYNEQF
TRBJ2-7,TRBV20-1,SALRGDSYEQY
TRBJ2-7,TRBV10-3,AISEGLAETYEQY
TRBJ2-1,TRBV29-1,SLRLAGVRNEQF
TRBJ2-3,TRBV12-5,ASGVQLDTQY
TRBJ2-1,TRBV6-5,ASSYSSAPSYNEQF
TRBJ2-3,TRBV20-1,SASTAIRYTQY
TRBJ2-1,TRBV7-9,ASSFSGREEQF
TRBJ1-2,TRBV7-2,ASSYLGANYGYT
TRBJ2-1,TRBV7-2,ASSNNRGRGQF
TRBJ1-1,TRBV7-9,ASSFEGGHTEAF
TRBJ2-2,TRBV11-2,ASTPWAGELF
TRBJ2-3,TRBV6-1,ASRVGQNTDTQY
TRBJ2-5,TRBV12-3/TRBV12-4,ATLEAETQY
TRBJ1-4,TRBV7-9,ASSSYRVTEKLF
TRBJ2-7,TRBV7-6,ASSLGVGLAENYEQY
TRBJ2-5,TRBV7-2,ASRRSGGQETQY
TRBJ2-1,TRBV7-6,ASSLAGRGGSYEQF
TRBJ2-3,TRBV27,ASSATNRGRGSDTQY
TRBJ2-1,TRBV18,ASSPLEYPLAGGGNEQF
TRBJ2-5,TRBV7-2,ASREGGGGETQY
TRBJ1-2,TRBV15,ATSREGRAVIDGYT
TRBJ2-1,TRBV4-3,ASSQGAGGEQF
TRBJ1-1,TRBV7-2,ASSYLDGSLAF
TRBJ2-7,TRBV7-8,ASSSTVEYYEQY
TRBJ2-7,TRBV7-8,ASSLAGTVYEQY
TRBJ1-1,TRBV2,ASRPRGPGTEAF
TRBJ1-3,TRBV20-1,SARGPRQSGNTIY
TRBJ2-2,TRBV4-1,ASSRPRETGELF
TRBJ1-2,TRBV7-2,ASNKEWGPYGYT
TRBJ1-4,TRBV7-2,ASSFTGSGGEKLF
TRBJ2-2,TRBV12-3/TRBV12-4,ASSLDRTNTGELF
TRBJ1-2,TRBV2,ASRTEGQGGGYT
TRBJ2-3,TRBV7-2,ASSFPSGGELFTDTQY
TRBJ2-1,TRBV7-8,ASSLRGRESNNEQF
TRBJ1-6,TRBV3-1,ASSQSGADSPLH
TRBJ1-5,TRBV7-6,ASSFSPDSGGGGNQPQH
TRBJ1-1,TRBV19,ASSIVGGDRDTEAF
TRBJ2-5,TRBV7-6,ASSLIWGETQY
TRBJ1-5,TRBV20-1,SARDMRDSNQPQH
TRBJ1-1,TRBV6-2/TRBV6-3,ASFGVNRVSMNTEAF
TRBJ2-3,TRBV6-1,ASSSISGRLSYTQY
TRBJ2-2,TRBV11-2,ASSPYRVTGELF
TRBJ2-1,TRBV12-3/TRBV12-4,ASSRTGTKF
TRBJ1-2,TRBV7-8,ASSPATSYGYT
TRBJ2-2,TRBV6-6,ASSYSGLADNTGELF
TRBJ2-5,TRBV4-1,ASSLLGQGQETQY
TRBJ2-1,TRBV4-3,ASSQELARNEQF
TRBJ2-7,TRBV5-1,ASSPQGGPYEQY
TRBJ1-5,TRBV6-2/TRBV6-3,ASSYLDRPYQPQH
TRBJ2-5,TRBV7-9,ASSAEDRVIAETQY
TRBJ2-6,TRBV25-1,ASSAGTGDSGANVLT
TRBJ1-4,TRBV20-1,SAREGVTNEKLF
TRBJ2-7,TRBV7-6,ASSLAHSPLEQY